The TCR beta chain under discussion was sequenced for a study of blood T cell repertoires in COVID-19. As for the study in general: Sites across the United States, Italy and Spain contributed samples from acute and convalescent COVID-19. T cells, B-cell-depleted T cells, or PBMCs supplied cDNA or gDNA.

The CDR3 loop spans 13 amino acids. The V gene's germline CDR1 is WNHNN and CDR2 SYGVQD (reference sequence). Deletions cut 7 bases from V and 4 bases from J, with 10 bases between. As handled by the study authors: Quantification of nucleated cells was approximated via reference gene primer amplification. This table comes from immunoSEQ multiplex PCR, and its TCRdb copy is limited to in-frame clones, with some not included. The V and J calls and clone size come from that table; D and trimming were worked out from the DNA. The sample gives some 74,000 clones, 83% of which show up once; 15% to 20% is in the top ten.

The rearrangement links TRBV10-1 to TRBJ2-2; D gene uncertain. The specimen was peripheral blood. The TCR was taken from a woman over 75 with acute or convalescent COVID-19. The CDR3 region is CASTLDFTGELFF. CDR3 in DNA: TGCGCCAGCACCCTCGACTTCACCGGGGAGCTGTTTTTT.